This T cell receptor beta chain originates from a study of CD8 T cells in ankylosing spondylitis. The CDR3 has 10 residues. Germline CDR1 DFQATT, CDR2 SNEGSKA (reference sequence). Making the TCR beta libraries involved quantitative 5'-RACE with molecular barcodes. TCRdb independently ran MiXCR on the 5' RACE reads; one entry per CDR3 protein. Here the sample spans 200,000 to 250,000 distinct CDR3 sequences, 6% to 8% being singletons. Study-wide points: Disease-linked clones reportedly showed significant enrichment in matched ankylosing spondylitis synovial fluid. Characteristic, it appeared, of ankylosing spondylitis blood was a TCR beta motif of several highly homologous variants.

Comments on this clonotype: The antigen remains unidentified. A junction end diverges from the germline sequence, so it may reflect a read error.

This sequence originates from a male donor with ankylosing spondylitis. Sequencing input: blood, either unsorted or a sorted T cell fraction (not recorded which). The V gene is TRBV20-1, the J gene TRBJ1-1; perhaps TRBD1 as D (5 bases). The CDR3 loop is CSARDRGSSF. For the CDR3, the DNA is TGCAGTGCTAGAGACCGGGGGAGTAGCTTT.